Listed below are T cell receptor beta chains from one sample, sequenced in a study of cytomegalovirus exposure and HLA in healthy donors. The repertoire was sequenced with immunoSEQ multiplex PCR; TCRdb's copy has only in-frame clones and lacks some. The sample records some 100,000 clones, approximately 77% being singletons. Sequencing used PBMCs. The source is a male donor in good health and CMV-seropositive. CDR3s include the opening cysteine and the closing phenylalanine or tryptophan. A D gene is named only where the DNA matches it firmly. Size is omitted from some rows. Given values are once, few, many or a class for expanded clones.

>NA|NA|TRBV11-2|TRBJ1-2
TGTGCCAGCAGCGGGGGGGAGAATGGCTACACCTTC
CASSGGENGYTF
>NA|NA|TRBV30|TRBJ1-4
TGTGCCTGGAGTCTCGGGAGTCTAGAAAAACTGTTTTTT
CAWSLGSLEKLFF
>NA|NA|TRBV7-9|TRBJ2-7
TGTGCCAGCAGCCCAACAGACGGGATCGGCTCCTACGAGCAGTACTTC
CASSPTDGIGSYEQYF
>NA|NA|TRBV6-5|TRBJ1-1
TGTGCCAGCAGTTACTCGAGGGACACCACTGAAGCTTTCTTT
CASSYSRDTTEAFF
>TRBD2|NA|TRBV6-1|TRBJ2-3
TGTGCCAGCAGTGAGGCGGACGGGGGGGCCCCAGATACGCAGTATTTT
CASSEADGGAPDTQYF
>TRBD2|NA|TRBV4-3|TRBJ2-3
TGCGCCAGCAGCCCCGCCGGGACTAGCGGGGCCTCAGATACGCAGTATTTT
CASSPAGTSGASDTQYF
>NA|NA|TRBV7-3|TRBJ1-6
TGTGCCAGCAAGACCGGGACCGGGCGGGGTTCACCCCTCCACTTT
CASKTGTGRGSPLHF
>NA|NA|TRBV18|TRBJ1-5
TGTGCCAGCTCACCTGGGAGGGTTGATCAGCCCCAGCATTTT
CASSPGRVDQPQHF
>TRBD1|few|TRBV30|TRBJ2-7
TGTGCCTGGAGTGTACAGGGGTACGAGCAGTACTTC
CAWSVQGYEQYF
>NA|NA|TRBV4-2|TRBJ2-3
TGTGCCAGCAGCCAAGAAACGGGTTCAGATACGCAGTATTTT
CASSQETGSDTQYF
>NA|NA|TRBV7-6|TRBJ2-5
TGTGCCAGCAGCTCTGGGAGGCAGACCCAGTACTTC
CASSSGRQTQYF
>NA|NA|TRBV5-6|TRBJ2-7
TGTGCCAGCAGCTTTTCGACAAACGAGCAGTACTTC
CASSFSTNEQYF
>TRBD1|NA|TRBV9|TRBJ2-1
TGTGCCAGCAGCGTAGGAGTGGGCGGGACAGGGGTCTACAATGAGCAGTTCTTC
CASSVGVGGTGVYNEQFF
>NA|NA|TRBV27|TRBJ2-1
TGTGCCAGCAGGCGATCTATGGACTTAACCTACAATGAGCAGTTCTTC
CASRRSMDLTYNEQFF
>TRBD2|once|TRBV9|TRBJ2-1
TGTGCCAGCAGCCCAGGACTAGCGGGCTACAATGAGCAGTTCTTC
CASSPGLAGYNEQFF
>NA|NA|TRBV5-5|TRBJ1-2
TGTGCCAGCAGCTCAGGAGGGATAAACTATGGCTACACCTTC
CASSSGGINYGYTF
>TRBD1|NA|TRBV5-1|TRBJ1-6
TGCGCCAGCAGCTTGGGTGGGGGACAGAGCTCCTATAATTCACCCCTCCACTTT
CASSLGGGQSSYNSPLHF
>NA|NA|TRBV20-1|TRBJ2-1
TGCAGTGCTGCCCCTAGCTTTGAGCAGTTCTTC
CSAAPSFEQFF
>TRBD2|NA|TRBV25-1|TRBJ2-1
TGTGCCAGCAGTGAGTTACTAGCGGGTAATGACAATGAGCAGTTCTTC
CASSELLAGNDNEQFF
>TRBD1|NA|TRBV15|TRBJ1-2
TGTGCCACCAGCACAGGGGGCGAAGGATATGGCTACACCTTC
CATSTGGEGYGYTF
>NA|NA|TRBV9|TRBJ2-6
TGTGCCAGCAGCGTAGGCGGGGCGCCGGGTTCTGGGGCCAACGTCCTGACTTTC
CASSVGGAPGSGANVLTF
>NA|NA|TRBV11-3|TRBJ2-1
TGTGCCAGCAGCTTAGACGACAGACTTTACAATGAGCAGTTCTTC
CASSLDDRLYNEQFF
>TRBD1|NA|TRBV6-6|TRBJ2-2
TGTGCCAGCACCAGGACAGGGAGAGGCGGGGAGCTGTTTTTT
CASTRTGRGGELFF
>NA|NA|TRBV4-1|TRBJ2-5
TGCGCCAGCAGCCAAGATGGTGGGGCGGAGACCCAGTACTTC
CASSQDGGAETQYF
>TRBD1|NA|TRBV7-3|TRBJ2-1
TGTGCCAGCAGCTTAGAGGGACAGAAGACCAATGAGCAGTTCTTC
CASSLEGQKTNEQFF
>NA|NA|TRBV7-9|TRBJ1-1
TGTGCCAGCAGCTTAGCGAGCGATGCGACTGAAGCTTTCTTT
CASSLASDATEAFF
>NA|NA|TRBV6-1|TRBJ1-1
TGTGCCAGCAGTGAAGCCCTAGGTGAGACTGAAGCTTTCTTT
CASSEALGETEAFF
>TRBD1|NA|TRBV19|TRBJ1-2
TGTGCCAGTAGTCCGAACGGACAGGTTGACGGCTACACCTTC
CASSPNGQVDGYTF
>TRBD1|NA|TRBV13|TRBJ1-5
TGTGCCAGCAGCTTAAGGGGACAGCTGTATCAGCCCCAGCATTTT
CASSLRGQLYQPQHF
>NA|NA|TRBV21-1|TRBJ2-7
TGTGCCAGCAGCAAAGATGGGGACAGGGCAAAAAAGGTCGACTACGACGAGCAGTACTTC
CASSKDGDRAKKVDYDEQYF
>NA|NA|TRBV2|TRBJ2-5
TGTGCCAGCGGGGTCGGGACATTAGAAGAGACCCAGTACTTC
CASGVGTLEETQYF
>TRBD1|NA|TRBV5-6|TRBJ1-1
TGTGCCAGCAGCTTGGTCGGGGACAGCACTGAAGCTTTCTTT
CASSLVGDSTEAFF